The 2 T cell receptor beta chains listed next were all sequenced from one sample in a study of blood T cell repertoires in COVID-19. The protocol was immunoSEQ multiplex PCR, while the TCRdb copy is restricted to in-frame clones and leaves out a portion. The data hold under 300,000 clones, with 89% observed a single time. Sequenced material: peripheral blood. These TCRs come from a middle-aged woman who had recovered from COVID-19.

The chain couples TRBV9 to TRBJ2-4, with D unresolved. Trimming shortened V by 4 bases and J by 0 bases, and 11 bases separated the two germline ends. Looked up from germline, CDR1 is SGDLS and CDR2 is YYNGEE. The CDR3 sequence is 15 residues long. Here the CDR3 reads CASSPSVVAKNIQYF. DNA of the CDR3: TGTGCCAGCAGCCCAAGCGTTGTAGCCAAAAACATTCAGTACTTC.

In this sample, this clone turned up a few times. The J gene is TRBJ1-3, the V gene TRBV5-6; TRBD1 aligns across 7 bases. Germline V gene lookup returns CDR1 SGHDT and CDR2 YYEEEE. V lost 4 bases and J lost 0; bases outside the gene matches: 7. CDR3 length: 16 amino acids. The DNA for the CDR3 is TGTGCCAGCAGCAAGATGGGACAGCACTCTGGAAACACCATATATTTT. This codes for CASSKMGQHSGNTIYF.